Shown below are 21 T cell receptor beta chains from a single sample sequenced in a study of technical replicates of blood from a few donors. This table comes from immunoSEQ multiplex PCR, and its TCRdb copy is limited to in-frame clones, with some not included. The sample shows 60,000 to 90,000 clones, 97% of them seen only once. The specimen sequenced was T cells isolated from PBMCs. These TCRs come from a human donor in good health.

V and J are TRBV11-2 and TRBJ2-7; TRBD1 matches at 7 bases. Germline assignment: CDR1 SGHAT and CDR2 FQNNGV. CDR3 length: 15 amino acids. Unmatched junction bases numbered 9, after V lost 1 base and J lost 6 bases. The CDR3 nucleotides read TGTGCCAGCAGCTTAGGGCAGGGGGAATTTGCCGAGCAGTACTTC. Its translation: CASSLGQGEFAEQYF.

V is TRBV6-1 and J is TRBJ2-2; TRBD1 agrees at 10 bases. V dropped 6 bases and J dropped 4; count of bases not matched to a gene: 2. From germline, CDR1 is MNHNS and CDR2 SASEGT. There are 14 residues in the CDR3. The CDR3 sequence is CASSRQGATGELFF. The CDR3 DNA sequence: TGTGCCAGCAGCCGACAGGGGGCCACCGGGGAGCTGTTTTTT.

V is TRBV27 and J is TRBJ1-5, with TRBD1 as a possible D gene (5 bases). From germline, CDR1 is MNHEY and CDR2 SMNVEV (reference sequence). V was cut by 0 bases and J by 3 bases, with 9 bases left in between. CDR3 length: 15 amino acids. The CDR3 DNA reads as TGTGCCAGCAGTTTATCCGGGGGAGTCAATCAGCCCCAGCATTTT. Protein sequence: CASSLSGGVNQPQHF.

Only one count was recorded for this clone. The V call is TRBV27, the J call TRBJ2-3, with 11 nucleotides matching TRBD2. Trimming cost V 5 bases and J 2 bases; bases outside gene matches: 3. The CDR3 is made up of 15 amino acids. Germline values: CDR1 MNHEY, CDR2 SMNVEV (reference sequence). CDR3 coding DNA: TGTGCCAGCAGTCGGACTAGCGGGTTCACAGATACGCAGTATTTT. Translated: CASSRTSGFTDTQYF.

The chain couples TRBV11-3 to TRBJ2-7; the match to TRBD2 covers 8 bases. J was trimmed by 10 bases and V by 5 bases; bases with no gene match: 10. Germline values: CDR1 SGHNT, CDR2 YENEEA. The CDR3 covers 13 residues. CDR3 bases: TGTGCCAGCAGCCCTGAGCAGCGGGAGATACAGTACTTC. This codes for CASSPEQREIQYF.

This CDR3 reads CASSQGSYSNQPQHF. DNA for the CDR3: TGTGCCAGTAGTCAGGGAAGCTATAGCAATCAGCCCCAGCATTTT. The chain combines TRBV19 with TRBJ1-5, with D perhaps TRBD1 (5 bases). V was trimmed by 5 bases and J by 0 bases, leaving 11 bases between them. Germline V gene sequence: CDR1 LNHDA, CDR2 SQIVND (reference sequence). The CDR3 sequence is 15 residues long.

This rearrangement joins TRBV5-1 to TRBJ1-5; D not certain. This CDR3 contains 13 residues. CDR1 SGHRS and CDR2 YFSETQ come from the germline V gene. V lost 4 bases, J lost 2 bases, and 7 bases lay in between. The CDR3 spells CASSLVGNQPQHF. In DNA, the CDR3 is TGCGCCAGCAGCCTTGTAGGCAATCAGCCCCAGCATTTT. Supplemented by reference TRBV5-1 and TRBJ1-5, the full variable domain reads KAGVTQTPRYLIKTRGQQVTLSCSPISGHRSVSWYQQTPGQGLQFLFEYFSETQRNKGNFPGRFSGRQFSNSRSEMNVSTLELGDSALYLCASSLVGNQPQHFGDGTRLSIL.

The chain combines TRBV4-1 with TRBJ1-4, with D unresolved. V was shortened by 0 bases and J by 5 bases, with 16 bases between the two germline ends. The CDR3 length is 17 residues. The V gene's germline CDR1 is MGHRA and CDR2 YSYEKL. This CDR3 is CASSQDSDGEVNEKLFF. As DNA, the CDR3 is TGCGCCAGCAGCCAAGATAGTGACGGGGAGGTAAATGAAAAACTGTTTTTT.

The V gene is TRBV7-9, the J gene TRBJ1-2, with unresolved D. This CDR3 region has 14 residues. The germline V gene encodes CDR1 SEHNR and CDR2 FQNEAQ (reference sequence). Deletions cut 5 bases from V and 4 bases from J, with 14 bases between. CDR3 bases: TGTGCCAGCAGCCCTGTCTCAGTCCTCTATGGCTACACCTTC. Encoded protein: CASSPVSVLYGYTF.

The chain is built from TRBV10-3 and TRBJ2-5, with 7 nucleotides matching TRBD1. The germline V gene has CDR1 ENHRY and CDR2 SYGVKD. Unmatched junction bases numbered 11, after V lost 2 bases and J lost 2 bases. The CDR3 covers 17 residues. In DNA, the CDR3 is TGTGCCATCAGTGAGAACCATCGGTTGACAGGGCAAGAGACCCAGTACTTC. Its protein product is CAISENHRLTGQETQYF.

The V and J genes are TRBV5-5 and TRBJ1-1, with TRBD1 matching over 9 bases. The CDR3 totals 15 residues. Germline CDR1 reads SGHKS; CDR2 reads YYEKEE (reference sequence). V lost 0 bases and J lost 7; bases outside the gene matches: 7. The CDR3 sequence is CASSLEGQGSNEAFF. As DNA, the CDR3 is TGTGCCAGCAGCTTGGAGGGACAGGGTTCGAATGAAGCTTTCTTT.

The CDR3, as DNA: TGTGCCAGCAGTTTGAGAGCCGTCTCTATTGAAGCTTTCTTT. It encodes CASSLRAVSIEAFF. J is TRBJ1-1 and V is TRBV27; D ambiguous. The CDR3 spans 14 residues. Trimming removed 3 bases at V and 7 bases at J, with 15 bases between. Per germline, CDR1 MNHEY and CDR2 SMNVEV (reference sequence).

V and J are TRBV9 and TRBJ2-1; 14 bases are shared with TRBD2. Germline CDR1 SGDLS, CDR2 YYNGEE. The trim removed 1 base at V and 8 bases at J, leaving 11 bases unmatched. The CDR3 has 18 amino acids. CDR3 sequence: CASSVKGLAGEVTHEQFF. CDR3 nucleotides: TGTGCCAGCAGCGTAAAGGGACTAGCGGGAGAAGTTACCCATGAGCAGTTCTTC.

The gene calls are TRBV9 and TRBJ1-1; 11 bases match TRBD1. After removal of 5 bases from V and 1 base from J, the junction contained 7 bases not matched to a gene. Germline V gene data show CDR1 as SGDLS and CDR2 as YYNGEE. This CDR3 has 16 residues. CDR3 loop: CASSDGQGAGNTEAFF. CDR3 nucleotides: TGTGCCAGCAGTGACGGACAGGGGGCTGGGAACACTGAAGCTTTCTTT. The variable domain in full, completed from reference TRBV9 and TRBJ1-1, reads DSGVTQTPKHLITATGQRVTLRCSPRSGDLSVYWYQQSLDQGLQFLIQYYNGEERAKGNILERFSAQQFPDLHSELNLSSLELGDSALYFCASSDGQGAGNTEAFFGQGTRLTVV.

The chain employs TRBV6-5 and TRBJ1-2; D remains ambiguous. The germline gives CDR1 MNHEY, CDR2 SVGAGI. The CDR3 loop spans 14 amino acids. V was cut by 0 bases and J by 8 bases, with 13 bases left in between. DNA of the CDR3: TGTGCCAGCAGTTACTCGATGGTGGGGAGCGGCTACACCTTC. This translates into CASSYSMVGSGYTF.

The J gene is TRBJ1-1, the V gene TRBV30; 10 nucleotides match TRBD1. Germline CDR1 GTSNPN, CDR2 SVGIG (reference sequence). Trimming cost V 2 bases and J 5 bases; bases outside gene matches: 5. The CDR3 length is 14 residues. In DNA form, the CDR3 reads TGTGCCTGGAGTCCGGGACAGGGGTGGACTGAAGCTTTCTTT. Translation: CAWSPGQGWTEAFF.

The J gene is TRBJ2-7, the V gene TRBV27; D possibly corresponds to TRBD2 (6 bases). Trimming took off 2 bases at V and 0 bases at J, with 8 bases between the two ends. This CDR3 region has 14 residues. CDR1 MNHEY and CDR2 SMNVEV come from the germline V gene (reference sequence). CDR3 in amino acids: CASSLPGSSYEQYF. The CDR3 DNA is TGTGCCAGCAGTTTACCCGGGAGCTCCTACGAGCAGTACTTC.

This sequence joins TRBV27 and TRBJ2-5; possibly TRBD1 for D (6 bases). Between the trimmed V and J ends, which lost 2 bases and 2 bases, there was a span of 12 bases. This CDR3 contains 15 residues. Germline CDR1 reads MNHEY; CDR2 reads SMNVEV (reference sequence). For the CDR3, the DNA is TGTGCCAGCAGTTTACAGGGGCCTCTTCAAGAGACCCAGTACTTC. As protein: CASSLQGPLQETQYF.

The chain uses TRBV9 and TRBJ1-2; D possibly corresponds to TRBD1 (5 bases). Germline CDR1 reads SGDLS; CDR2 reads YYNGEE. V was cut by 2 bases and J by 4 bases, with 9 bases left in between. The CDR3 is made up of 13 amino acids. DNA for the CDR3: TGTGCCAGCAGCGTGCAGGGTAGCTATGGCTACACCTTC. Protein: CASSVQGSYGYTF.

The genes are TRBV9 and TRBJ2-5; no definite D call. V shed 1 base and J shed 0 bases, with 4 bases lying between them. The germline CDR1 and CDR2 sequences are SGDLS and YYNGEE. CDR3 length equals 13 residues. CDR3 coding DNA: TGTGCCAGCAGCGTAACGGACCAAGAGACCCAGTACTTC. This codes for CASSVTDQETQYF.

The chain combines TRBV27 with TRBJ1-4; weak D call: TRBD1 (6 bases). V gave up 4 bases and J gave up 7 bases, with 13 bases separating them. The CDR3 runs to 14 residues. The V gene's germline CDR1 is MNHEY and CDR2 SMNVEV (reference sequence). CDR3 loop: CASSSQGHVEKLFF. Here the CDR3 DNA reads TGTGCCAGCAGTTCACAGGGCCACGTTGAAAAACTGTTTTTT. The variable domain in full, completed from reference TRBV27 and TRBJ1-4, reads EAQVTQNPRYLITVTGKKLTVTCSQNMNHEYMSWYRQDPGLGLRQIYYSMNVEVTDKGDVPEGYKVSRKEKRNFPLILESPSPNQTSLYFCASSSQGHVEKLFFGSGTQLSVL.